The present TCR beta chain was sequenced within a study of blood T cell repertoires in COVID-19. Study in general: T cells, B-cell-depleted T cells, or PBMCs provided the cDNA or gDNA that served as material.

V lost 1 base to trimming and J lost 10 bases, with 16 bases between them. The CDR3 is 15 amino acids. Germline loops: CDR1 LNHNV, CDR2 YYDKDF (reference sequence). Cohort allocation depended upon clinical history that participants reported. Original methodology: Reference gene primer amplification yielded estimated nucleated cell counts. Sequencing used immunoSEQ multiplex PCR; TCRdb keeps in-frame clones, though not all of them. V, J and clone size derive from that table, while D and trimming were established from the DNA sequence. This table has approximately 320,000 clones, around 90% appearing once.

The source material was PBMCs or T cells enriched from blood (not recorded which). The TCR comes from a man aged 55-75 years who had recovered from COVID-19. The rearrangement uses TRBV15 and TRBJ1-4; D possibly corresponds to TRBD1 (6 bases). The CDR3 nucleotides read TGTGCCACCAGCAGAGTAGGTGAAGCCAGGGGAAAACTGTTTTTT. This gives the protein CATSRVGEARGKLFF.